The next 27 T cell receptor beta chains were all read from a single sample in a study of response to subunit inactivated influenza vaccine. MiXCR, applied by TCRdb to the RT-PCR reads, yields one record per CDR3 protein. This table has more than 700,000 distinct CDR3 sequences, around 21% appearing once. Sequencing was performed on PBMCs from blood, taken roughly 5 days after vaccination. The receptors here all came from a man aged 45-65 years who received an inactivated influenza vaccine.

The chain carries TRBV18 and TRBJ2-7, with D unclear. The CDR3 covers 15 residues. Trimming took off 3 bases at V and 7 bases at J, with 19 bases between the two ends. CDR1 is KGHSH, CDR2 LQKENI, per germline. This CDR3 reads CASSPGYEQLGEQYF. The CDR3 DNA reads TGTGCCAGCTCACCGGGGTACGAGCAGTTAGGGGAGCAGTACTTC.

This chain links TRBV6-2 or TRBV6-3 with TRBJ1-5; D gene unclear. The CDR3 spans 14 residues. Germline values: CDR1 MNHEY, CDR2 SVGEGT. The V gene lost 6 bases and the J gene lost 3 bases, with 12 bases spanning the gap. The CDR3, as DNA: TGTGCCAGCAGGAAGCCGGGCTTCAATCAGCCCCAGCATTTT. Amino acid sequence: CASRKPGFNQPQHF.

The gene calls are TRBV6-1 and TRBJ2-5; TRBD2 agrees at 11 bases. Germline assignment: CDR1 MNHNS and CDR2 SASEGT. The trim removed 7 bases at V and 0 bases at J, leaving 7 bases unmatched. This CDR3 is built from 16 residues. CDR3 sequence (DNA): TGTGCCAGCACCCCGGGACTAGCGGTGTACCAAGAGACCCAGTACTTC. Protein product: CASTPGLAVYQETQYF.

This clonotype was seen a handful of times. The V and J genes are TRBV6-6 and TRBJ2-1, with TRBD2 identical over 7 bases. The CDR3 extends over 13 amino acids. Germline CDR1 and CDR2: MNHNY and SVGAGI (reference sequence). V dropped 9 bases and J dropped 9; count of bases not matched to a gene: 11. The CDR3 bases are TGTGCCAGTCACGGGAGGCCAAGAAGTGAGCAGTTCTTC. This gives the protein CASHGRPRSEQFF.

The table lists this clonotype with a few counts. The chain combines TRBV24-1 with TRBJ1-5, with TRBD1 identical over 11 bases. V dropped 4 bases and J dropped 6; count of bases not matched to a gene: 4. The germline V gene encodes CDR1 KGHDR and CDR2 SFDVKD. CDR3 length: 15 amino acids. DNA of the CDR3: TGTGCCACCAGTGAAACCGGGACAGGGGGTCAGCCCCAGCATTTT. Encoded protein: CATSETGTGGQPQHF.

CDR3 residues: CASSQDGREGLNGDTQYF. As DNA, the CDR3 is TGCGCCAGCAGCCAAGATGGGCGGGAGGGCCTAAATGGAGATACGCAGTATTTT. This sequence joins TRBV4-3 and TRBJ2-3; TRBD2 matches 9 bases. The J segment lost 5 bases and the V segment lost 0 bases, leaving 12 bases of the junction unmatched. This CDR3 has 18 residues. The germline CDR1 and CDR2 sequences are LGHNA and YSLEER.

This clonotype has a count of ten or more. The genes are TRBV20-1 and TRBJ2-1; 12 bases map to TRBD2. V lost 5 bases to trimming and J lost 8 bases; unmatched junction nucleotides: 7. In germline, CDR1 is DFQATT, CDR2 SNEGSKA (reference sequence). The CDR3 length is 14 residues. CDR3 sequence (DNA): TGCAGTGCTCCTAGCGGGGGGGGGGCTCATGAGCAGTTCTTC. This sequence encodes CSAPSGGGAHEQFF.

The chain employs TRBV5-6 and TRBJ1-1; no firm D call. Per germline, CDR1 SGHDT and CDR2 YYEEEE. The CDR3 sequence is 15 residues long. V was pared by 3 bases and J by 1 base, with 13 bases between. CDR3: CASSYEGLRNTEAFF. CDR3 in DNA: TGTGCCAGCAGCTATGAAGGACTCCGGAACACTGAAGCTTTCTTT.

This clonotype was found many times. The V call is TRBV7-2, the J call TRBJ2-7, with D uncertain. V was clipped by 1 base and J by 4 bases, with 14 bases between them. The CDR3 runs to 15 residues. From germline, CDR1 is SGHTA and CDR2 FQGNSA. This CDR3 is CASSLGYNYQYEQYF. DNA for the CDR3: TGTGCCAGCAGCTTAGGGTACAACTACCAGTACGAGCAGTACTTC.

J is TRBJ2-1 and V is TRBV6-1, with 7 positions matching TRBD2. Per germline, CDR1 MNHNS and CDR2 SASEGT. The V and J ends lost 2 bases and 5 bases, in that order; junction bases with no gene match: 6. The CDR3 loop spans 15 amino acids. This CDR3 reads CASSEWASGDNEQFF. The CDR3 DNA follows: TGTGCCAGCAGTGAATGGGCTAGCGGAGACAATGAGCAGTTCTTC.

This clonotype appeared a few times. The genes are TRBV4-3 and TRBJ2-4; D is unclear. CDR1 is LGHNA and CDR2 is YSLEER in the germline V gene. The V gene lost 0 bases and the J gene lost 2 bases, with 11 bases spanning the gap. The CDR3 runs to 16 residues. The CDR3 DNA follows: TGCGCCAGCAGCCAAGATTTTTTACTAACCAAAAACATTCAGTACTTC. Its translation: CASSQDFLLTKNIQYF.

This clonotype turned up a few times. The J gene is TRBJ2-2, the V gene TRBV7-9, with D uncertain. There are 15 residues in the CDR3. V was trimmed by 1 base and J by 9 bases, leaving 15 bases between them. Germline loops: CDR1 SEHNR, CDR2 FQNEAQ (reference sequence). The CDR3 loop is CASSLEVGPPRELFF. DNA for the CDR3: TGTGCCAGCAGCTTAGAGGTTGGGCCCCCGCGGGAGCTGTTTTTT.

This clonotype occurred a few times. The J gene is TRBJ1-5, the V gene TRBV19; the D is unclear. The germline V gene has CDR1 LNHDA and CDR2 SQIVND (reference sequence). The CDR3 length is 14 residues. V was clipped by 7 bases and J by 3 bases, with 13 bases between them. This CDR3 is CASKSAGYNQPQHF. The CDR3 nucleotides read TGTGCCAGTAAAAGCGCGGGGTACAATCAGCCCCAGCATTTT.

V usage is TRBV12-3 or TRBV12-4 and J usage is TRBJ1-1; possibly TRBD1 for D (5 bases). V was pared by 2 bases and J by 1 base, with 14 bases between. CDR3 length: 16 residues. The CDR3 here is CASSLSLLGQNTEAFF. The CDR3 region has the DNA TGTGCCAGCAGTTTATCTTTGTTGGGGCAGAACACTGAAGCTTTCTTT.

This clonotype was recorded a few times. This chain uses TRBV4-3 with TRBJ2-2; D gene uncertain. The CDR3 has 16 residues. The V end was cut by 0 bases, the J end by 4 bases, with 12 bases between. In germline, CDR1 is LGHNA, CDR2 YSLEER. For the CDR3, the DNA is TGCGCCAGCAGCCAAGATTGGTGGACCTCCACCGGGGAGCTGTTTTTT. It specifies CASSQDWWTSTGELFF.

The V gene is TRBV10-3, the J gene TRBJ2-5; 15 nucleotides agree with TRBD2. J gave up 5 bases and V 4 bases, and 5 bases lay outside the gene matches. This CDR3 contains 16 residues. In germline, CDR1 is ENHRY, CDR2 SYGVKD. The CDR3 loop is CAISAGLAGGVETQYF. In nucleotides, the CDR3 is TGTGCCATCAGTGCGGGACTAGCGGGAGGTGTCGAGACCCAGTACTTC.

This rearrangement joins TRBV28 to TRBJ2-4; tentatively, D is TRBD2 (5 bases). V lost 4 bases and J 0 bases, leaving 10 bases between the germline ends. CDR1 and CDR2 (germline): MDHEN, SYDVKM. This CDR3 spans 15 amino acids. This chain's CDR3 is CASSSRLLAKNIQYF. CDR3 bases: TGTGCCAGCAGTTCTCGACTACTAGCCAAAAACATTCAGTACTTC.

This clonotype appeared a few times. This chain connects TRBV28 to TRBJ1-5; 8 nucleotides line up with TRBD1. Per the germline V gene, CDR1 is MDHEN and CDR2 is SYDVKM. The CDR3 has 16 residues. The trim removed 2 bases at V and 6 bases at J, leaving 9 bases unmatched. The CDR3 DNA reads TGTGCCAGCAGTTTAGGCGCAGGGGGCATTACTCAGCCCCAGCATTTT. Protein product: CASSLGAGGITQPQHF.

The rearrangement links TRBV20-1 to TRBJ2-2; D unclear. CDR3 length equals 14 residues. V was clipped by 3 bases and J by 3 bases, with 11 bases between them. Germline CDR1 reads DFQATT; CDR2 reads SNEGSKA (reference sequence). Here the CDR3 reads CSASQTGHTGELFF. The CDR3 nucleotides read TGCAGTGCTAGCCAAACCGGGCACACCGGGGAGCTGTTTTTT.

This clonotype was observed a handful of times. J is TRBJ2-1 and V is TRBV5-6, with TRBD2 matching over 7 bases. The V gene end was trimmed by 4 bases and the J gene end by 9 bases; junction bases not matched to a gene: 13. From germline, CDR1 is SGHDT and CDR2 YYEEEE. The CDR3 totals 15 residues. CDR3 residues: CASSPAGLVLFEQFF. In DNA, the CDR3 is TGTGCCAGCAGCCCCGCCGGACTAGTATTATTTGAGCAGTTCTTC.

This clonotype is a singleton in its sample. V is TRBV7-6 and J is TRBJ2-3, with TRBD1 identical over 7 bases. The CDR3 length is 14 residues. After removal of 3 bases from V and 6 bases from J, the junction contained 6 bases not matched to a gene. Germline loops: CDR1 SGHVS, CDR2 FNYEAQ. The CDR3 region is CASSFRSGGDTQYF. The CDR3 DNA reads as TGTGCCAGCAGCTTTCGATCAGGGGGTGATACGCAGTATTTT.

The V and J genes are TRBV6-5 and TRBJ1-6; perhaps TRBD1 as D (5 bases). Per the germline V gene, CDR1 is MNHEY and CDR2 is SVGAGI. There are 18 residues in the CDR3. Trimming removed 2 bases from V and 0 bases from J, with 14 bases in between. Here the CDR3 DNA reads TGTGCCAGCAGTTACGGGCCCGGGGGGAGCTCCTATAATTCACCCCTCCACTTT. Amino acid sequence: CASSYGPGGSSYNSPLHF.

The chain is built from TRBV6-6 and TRBJ1-6; D might be TRBD1 (5 bases). Germline V lookup: CDR1 MNHNY, CDR2 SVGAGI (reference sequence). The CDR3 runs to 13 residues. Trimming stripped 0 bases from V and 14 bases from J, with 11 bases between. The CDR3 spells CASSYSGGLALHF. The CDR3 DNA follows: TGTGCCAGCAGTTACTCGGGGGGACTGGCCCTCCACTTT.

This clonotype has a count of ten or more. The genes are TRBV28 and TRBJ1-2; D gene uncertain. The germline V gene encodes CDR1 MDHEN and CDR2 SYDVKM. The CDR3 extends over 14 amino acids. The ends were cut back, 2 bases at V and 8 bases at J, with 15 bases in the middle. The CDR3 bases are TGTGCCAGCAGTTTACCGGGTCTGAGAGAAGGCTACACCTTC. It codes for CASSLPGLREGYTF.

This clonotype has only a few counts. The J gene is TRBJ2-3, the V gene TRBV20-1, with D perhaps TRBD1 (5 bases). Trimming took 6 bases from V and 4 from J, leaving 17 bases between them. The CDR3 extends over 14 amino acids. Germline V CDR1 and CDR2: DFQATT, SNEGSKA (reference sequence). CDR3 sequence reads: CSAQRGRFADTQYF. In nucleotides, the CDR3 is TGCAGTGCCCAAAGGGGCAGGTTCGCAGATACGCAGTATTTT.

This clonotype was found a few times. The gene calls are TRBV27 and TRBJ2-7; perhaps TRBD2 as D (5 bases). This CDR3 is built from 13 residues. V was pared by 6 bases and J by 3 bases, with 12 bases between. Germline CDR1 is MNHEY and CDR2 is SMNVEV (reference sequence). The CDR3 loop reads CASSYTGNYEQYF. The CDR3, as DNA: TGTGCCAGCAGCTATACGGGGAACTACGAGCAGTACTTC.

The CDR3 is CASSLLGGEKLFF. The CDR3 coding sequence is TGTGCCAGCAGTTTACTGGGAGGTGAAAAACTGTTTTTT. The rearrangement links TRBV27 to TRBJ1-4; no firm D call. The V end was cut by 2 bases, the J end by 7 bases, with 8 bases between. This CDR3 has 13 residues. Germline-derived CDR1 and CDR2 are MNHEY and SMNVEV (reference sequence).